The 24 T cell receptor beta chains presented below share a single source sample, sequenced in a study of T cell repertoires and Cas9 in healthy adults. Assay used: immunoSEQ multiplex PCR; TCRdb lists only in-frame clones, some missing. The sample holds 20,000 to 25,000 clones, more than 80% seen once. Specimen: CD4+ effector T cells (CD127+, CD25-, CD137-, CD154-) from PBMCs; culture status not recorded. These receptors were collected from a human donor in good health.

The genes are TRBV7-3 and TRBJ2-5, with no clear D. V shed 2 bases and J shed 5 bases, with 9 bases lying between them. The CDR3 consists of 13 residues. The V gene's germline CDR1 is SGHTA and CDR2 FQGTGA. The DNA for the CDR3 is TGTGCCAGCAGCTTAGGTCGGGTTGAGACCCAGTACTTC. The encoded protein is CASSLGRVETQYF.

The J gene is TRBJ2-3, the V gene TRBV21-1; the table gives TRBD1 as D, unverified against the DNA. TRBV21-1 counts as a pseudogene. The length of the CDR3 is 15 residues. CDR3 DNA sequence: TGTGCCAGCAGCAAAGGGCACAGGGGGGCAGATACGCAGTATTTT. The encoded protein is CASSKGHRGADTQYF.

The rearrangement uses TRBV28 and TRBJ1-1, with D possibly TRBD1 on 5 matching bases. Germline V lookup: CDR1 MDHEN, CDR2 SYDVKM. Trimming removed 3 bases at V and 10 bases at J, with 15 bases between. This CDR3 has 13 amino acids. The CDR3 sequence: CASSLVNPGGAFF. CDR3 sequence (DNA): TGTGCCAGCAGTTTGGTCAACCCCGGGGGAGCTTTCTTT.

The CDR3 sequence is CASSPPMSGSSYEQYF. In nucleotides, the CDR3 is TGTGCCAGCAGCCCTCCAATGAGCGGGAGCTCCTACGAGCAGTACTTC. The V and J genes are TRBV5-4 and TRBJ2-7, with 8 bases lining up with TRBD2. J gave up 0 bases and V 4 bases, and 9 bases lay outside the gene matches. The germline CDR1 and CDR2 sequences are SGHNT and YYREEE (reference sequence). This CDR3 has 16 amino acids.

The chain carries TRBV4-1 and TRBJ1-2, with a tentative D call TRBD1 (6 bases). The V end was cut by 0 bases, the J end by 7 bases, with 15 bases between. This CDR3 contains 15 residues. CDR1 and CDR2 (germline): MGHRA, YSYEKL. DNA of the CDR3: TGCGCCAGCAGCCAAGAGACAGGAGCTTTTCTTGGCTACACCTTC. Amino acid sequence: CASSQETGAFLGYTF.

The V call is TRBV6-4, the J call TRBJ1-1; tentatively, D is TRBD1 (6 bases). The CDR3 sequence is 13 residues long. Germline CDR1 reads MRHNA; CDR2 reads SNTAGT. The germline V and J ends were trimmed by 5 bases and 1 base, with 8 bases remaining between them. This CDR3 reads CASSWGQNTEAFF. The CDR3 bases are TGTGCCAGCAGTTGGGGACAGAACACTGAAGCTTTCTTT.

The chain joins TRBV15 to TRBJ2-7; a possible D gene is TRBD1 (6 bases). V shed 0 bases and J shed 5 bases, with 17 bases lying between them. Germline values: CDR1 LNHNV, CDR2 YYDKDF (reference sequence). The CDR3 extends over 16 amino acids. The CDR3 DNA reads as TGTGCCACCAGCAGAGATGGGGGCAGGGCAGGCGACGAGCAGTACTTC. Residues: CATSRDGGRAGDEQYF.

J is TRBJ1-5 and V is TRBV6-6; 8 bases are shared with TRBD1. Germline V gene sequence: CDR1 MNHNY, CDR2 SVGAGI (reference sequence). V was clipped by 6 bases and J by 3 bases; unmatched bases: 7. This CDR3 has 15 amino acids. CDR3 in DNA: TGTGCCAGCAGCCGGACAGGGAGTATCAATCAGCCCCAGCATTTT. It translates to CASSRTGSINQPQHF.

This clone was seen a single time. The chain joins TRBV28 to TRBJ2-5; TRBD2 agrees at 13 bases. The last part of the DNA fits TRBJ2-7 better; the J call may be wrong. This CDR3 contains 16 residues. The germline V gene has CDR1 MDHEN and CDR2 SYDVKM. The CDR3 spells CASSFGTSGIPYEQYF. CDR3 nucleotide sequence: TGTGCCAGCAGTTTCGGGACTAGCGGGATCCCCTACGAGCAGTACTTC.

A few counts support this clone. The chain links TRBV10-3 to TRBJ2-3; the D gene is possibly TRBD1 (5 bases). V lost 3 bases, J lost 3 bases, and 13 bases lay in between. The CDR3 loop spans 15 amino acids. The V gene's germline CDR1 is ENHRY and CDR2 SYGVKD. In DNA form, the CDR3 reads TGTGCCATCAGTGATGTGGCAGGGCGGACAGATACGCAGTATTTT. Protein: CAISDVAGRTDTQYF.

The CDR3 DNA follows: TGTGCCAGCAGTCCACCGGGACAGGGAGGCACCGGGGAGCTGTTTTTT. The encoded protein is CASSPPGQGGTGELFF. The chain carries TRBV28 and TRBJ2-2; 9 bases fit TRBD1. The CDR3 sequence is 16 residues long. Trimming at V came to 5 bases and at J to 4 bases, leaving 8 bases not matched to a gene. CDR1 MDHEN and CDR2 SYDVKM come from the germline V gene.

The V and J genes are TRBV28 and TRBJ2-1, with 9 bases fitting TRBD2. J gave up 0 bases and V 6 bases, and 6 bases lay outside the gene matches. Germline values: CDR1 MDHEN, CDR2 SYDVKM. CDR3 length: 16 residues. The CDR3 loop reads CASRRGGFSSYNEQFF. CDR3 sequence (DNA): TGTGCCAGCAGGCGGGGGGGCTTTAGCTCCTACAATGAGCAGTTCTTC.

This clone occurred once. The chain uses TRBV2 and TRBJ1-6, with D tentatively TRBD1 (5 bases). The V end was cut by 6 bases, the J end by 9 bases, with 15 bases between. The CDR3 has 14 amino acids. The V gene's germline CDR1 is SNHLY and CDR2 FYNNEI. The CDR3 region is CASSEEGSGSPLHF. The CDR3 DNA is TGTGCCAGCAGCGAGGAGGGGAGTGGTTCACCCCTCCACTTT.

The chain has TRBV19 and TRBJ2-5, with 10 positions matching TRBD1. The CDR3 is 15 amino acids. Looked up from germline, CDR1 is LNHDA and CDR2 is SQIVND (reference sequence). J lost 11 bases, V lost 1 base, and 10 bases had no gene match. The CDR3 reads CASSIGRGQGSEQYF. The CDR3 DNA reads as TGTGCCAGTAGTATAGGTCGGGGACAGGGGAGTGAGCAGTACTTC.

This chain uses TRBV6-1 with TRBJ2-3; D is ambiguous. The CDR3 totals 15 residues. Germline V lookup: CDR1 MNHNS, CDR2 SASEGT. The V end was cut by 2 bases, the J end by 6 bases, with 15 bases between. CDR3 DNA: TGTGCCAGCAGTGAACGTGTCGGCGTTTGGGATACGCAGTATTTT. Translating gives CASSERVGVWDTQYF.

This chain links TRBV11-2 with TRBJ2-3; 10 bases are shared with TRBD2. CDR1 SGHAT and CDR2 FQNNGV come from the germline V gene. V trimming: 2 bases; J trimming: 1 base; junction bases outside the gene matches: 6. The CDR3 runs to 17 residues. CDR3 in DNA: TGTGCCAGCAGCTTACGGATGGGGACTAGCGGCACAGATACGCAGTATTTT. Protein sequence: CASSLRMGTSGTDTQYF.

The chain employs TRBV28 and TRBJ2-7; no clear D. CDR3 size: 11 residues. Germline V gives CDR1 MDHEN, CDR2 SYDVKM. The V and J ends lost 2 bases and 4 bases respectively, with 3 bases between them. The CDR3 bases are TGTGCCAGCAGTTTAACATACGAGCAGTACTTC. Amino acid sequence: CASSLTYEQYF.

This clone was observed once. This rearrangement joins TRBV5-1 to TRBJ2-5; D might be TRBD1 (5 bases). This CDR3 region has 14 residues. Germline CDR1 is SGHRS and CDR2 is YFSETQ. V was clipped by 4 bases and J by 5 bases, with 15 bases between them. CDR3 DNA sequence: TGCGCCAGCAGCGTCCAGGGCTCAGACGAGACCCAGTACTTC. It translates to CASSVQGSDETQYF.

As regards this clone: Sequence at one end of the junction differs from germline and may be a read error. V and J are TRBV7-7 and TRBJ1-4, with D possibly TRBD1 on 6 matching bases. CDR1 is SSHAT, CDR2 FNYEAQ, per germline (reference sequence). CDR3 size: 15 residues. CDR3 protein: CASSLGTGNNEKLFF. CDR3 DNA: TGTGCTAGCAGCTTAGGCACAGGGAATAATGAAAAACTGTTTTTT.

The chain links TRBV19 to TRBJ2-5; D not resolved. The V end lost 1 base, the J end lost 2 bases, and 5 bases lay between the germline ends. Per the germline V gene, CDR1 is LNHDA and CDR2 is SQIVND (reference sequence). The CDR3 is 13 residues long. CDR3 loop: CASSIGVQETQYF. In nucleotides, the CDR3 is TGTGCCAGTAGTATAGGAGTACAAGAGACCCAGTACTTC.

V and J are TRBV2 and TRBJ2-7, with a possible D match to TRBD1 (7 bases). V lost 6 bases and J lost 2, with 11 bases in between. CDR1 is SNHLY, CDR2 FYNNEI, per germline. The CDR3 is 13 residues long. The DNA for the CDR3 is TGTGCCAGCAGGCAGGGGGGAGCCTACGAGCAGTACTTC. Translating gives CASRQGGAYEQYF.

As for this clone: At one end the junction does not follow the germline gene, possibly because of a read error. V usage is TRBV7-7 and J usage is TRBJ2-1; D is perhaps TRBD1 or TRBD2 (5 bases each). CDR3 length: 15 residues. CDR1 SSHAT and CDR2 FNYEAQ come from the germline V gene (reference sequence). The CDR3 DNA reads TGTGCTAGCAGCTTAGACAGCGGTCTATACAATGAGCAGTTCTTC. As protein: CASSLDSGLYNEQFF. The complete variable domain, with remaining parts taken from reference TRBV7-7 and TRBJ2-1, reads GAGVSQSPRYKVTKRGQDVTLRCDPISSHATLYWYQQALGQGPEFLTYFNYEAQPDKSGLPSDRFSAERPEGSISTLTIQRTEQRDSAMYRCASSLDSGLYNEQFFGPGTRLTVL.

This sequence joins TRBV7-3 and TRBJ2-2; D ambiguous. Germline-derived CDR1 and CDR2 are SGHTA and FQGTGA. V gave up 4 bases and J gave up 0 bases, with 0 bases separating them. The CDR3 runs to 12 residues. The DNA for the CDR3 is TGTGCCAGCAGCTCGAACACCGGGGAGCTGTTTTTT. This codes for CASSSNTGELFF.

The V call is TRBV5-1, the J call TRBJ2-7, with D unresolved. Germline V gene sequence: CDR1 SGHRS, CDR2 YFSETQ. The V end lost 4 bases, the J end lost 5 bases, and 13 bases lay between the germline ends. CDR3 size: 13 residues. CDR3 sequence: CASSPLALHEQYF. The CDR3 region has the DNA TGCGCCAGCAGCCCCTTAGCACTCCACGAGCAGTACTTC. The entire variable domain, with the rest obtained from reference TRBV5-1 and TRBJ2-7, is as follows: KAGVTQTPRYLIKTRGQQVTLSCSPISGHRSVSWYQQTPGQGLQFLFEYFSETQRNKGNFPGRFSGRQFSNSRSEMNVSTLELGDSALYLCASSPLALHEQYFGPGTRLTVT.